One and the same sample provided the 14 T cell receptor beta chains below, sequenced in a study of T-cell reconstitution after alpha-beta-depleted transplantation in children (dated by TCRdb to between 2015 and 2016). Libraries came from PCR. TCRdb names Illumina HiSeq 2500 as the instrument used. Molecular barcoding was employed in the preparation of TCR libraries, with unique molecular identifiers being used to normalize TCRbeta repertoire quantification. TCRdb trimmed the raw reads at Q25, called clones with MiXCR and kept productive beta chains. Every entry covers one CDR3 protein and lists the most common genes and DNA from its rows. Present in this sample are 150,000 to 250,000 distinct CDR3 sequences, more than 12% of which were seen just once. The leading ten clones occupy around 14% of the sample. Sequences were derived from PBMCs from the stem cell graft donor, sampled from the stem cell graft. These receptors came from a human donor who donated a stem cell graft to a child with acute lymphoblastic leukemia.

This clonotype was detected a few times. The chain uses TRBV7-9 and TRBJ1-1; the D gene is possibly TRBD1 (5 bases). Deletions cut 1 base from V and 0 bases from J, with 9 bases between. In germline, CDR1 is SEHNR, CDR2 FQNEAQ (reference sequence). CDR3 length equals 15 residues. For the CDR3, the DNA is TGTGCCAGCAGCTTAGACAGGTTCATGAACACTGAAGCTTTCTTT. Encoded protein: CASSLDRFMNTEAFF.

This clonotype has a count of ten or more. V gene TRBV19 combines with J gene TRBJ2-1; D is possibly TRBD1 (8 bases). V was pared by 3 bases and J by 7 bases, with 16 bases between. CDR1 and CDR2 from the germline V gene are LNHDA and SQIVND (reference sequence). The CDR3 spans 15 residues. The CDR3 nucleotides are TGTGCCAGTAGTATCGGCGGACAGGGAGGGAATGAGCAGTTCTTC. It is translated as CASSIGGQGGNEQFF.

This clonotype was observed at least ten times. J is TRBJ2-1 and V is TRBV6-9, with 11 bases matching TRBD2. The V segment lost 0 bases and the J segment 8 bases; nucleotides outside the gene matches: 6. This CDR3 has 16 amino acids. Germline V lookup: CDR1 MNHGY, CDR2 SVAAGI. The CDR3 region has the DNA TGTGCCAGCAGTTATTCTAGCGGGAGGGCCGGGCATGAGCAGTTCTTC. Encoded protein: CASSYSSGRAGHEQFF.

This clonotype was counted at least ten times. The genes are TRBV6-2 or TRBV6-3 and TRBJ1-3, with D uncertain. The CDR3 runs 15 residues. V was pared by 7 bases and J by 0 bases, with 13 bases between. Germline V gene sequence: CDR1 MNHEY, CDR2 SVGEGT. CDR3 amino acids: CASTSGWSSGNTIYF. Here the CDR3 DNA reads TGTGCCAGCACTTCCGGCTGGAGCTCTGGAAACACCATATATTTT.

This clonotype was seen ten or more times. The chain combines TRBV20-1 with TRBJ2-5; TRBD2 agrees at 8 bases. V dropped 4 bases and J dropped 5; count of bases not matched to a gene: 6. This CDR3 is 13 amino acids long. CDR1 and CDR2 from the germline V gene are DFQATT and SNEGSKA (reference sequence). The CDR3 sequence is CSATSGSGETQYF. The CDR3 region has the DNA TGCAGTGCTACCAGCGGGAGCGGGGAGACCCAGTACTTC.

The rearrangement joins TRBV5-1 to TRBJ2-2, with 9 nucleotides matching TRBD2. V gave up 5 bases and J gave up 9 bases; unmatched junction bases: 11. Germline V lookup: CDR1 SGHRS, CDR2 YFSETQ. The CDR3 consists of 15 residues. This CDR3 is CASRLAGDERWELFF. In nucleotides, the CDR3 is TGCGCCAGCAGGTTAGCGGGAGACGAACGTTGGGAGCTGTTTTTT.

At least ten counts were recorded for this clonotype. This chain connects TRBV18 to TRBJ2-3; TRBD1 matches at 8 bases. Germline V gene lookup returns CDR1 KGHSH and CDR2 LQKENI. There are 15 residues in the CDR3. The trim removed 5 bases at V and 3 bases at J, leaving 7 bases unmatched. The CDR3 DNA follows: TGTGCCAGCTCATCCGGACAGGGTGGAACAGATACGCAGTATTTT. Amino acid sequence: CASSSGQGGTDTQYF.

J is TRBJ2-6 and V is TRBV6-2 or TRBV6-3; 11 nucleotides match TRBD2. The CDR3 is made up of 18 amino acids. V shed 7 bases, J shed 2 bases, and the junction held 10 bases outside the gene matches. Germline-derived CDR1 and CDR2 are MNHEY and SVGEGT. The CDR3 nucleotides are TGTGCCAGCATCTACCGTACTAGCGGGAGACCTGGGGCCAACGTCCTGACTTTC. Protein: CASIYRTSGRPGANVLTF.

As for this clonotype: Being one base from a much bigger clone, this may be a read error. The genes are TRBV11-2 and TRBJ1-1; D not certain. The CDR3 runs 15 residues. V lost 5 bases to trimming and J lost 3 bases, with 16 bases between them. Germline lookup yields CDR1 SGHAT and CDR2 FQNNGV. The CDR3 DNA reads TGTGCCAGCAGCCCCTGGATCCTTGGAGACACTGAAGCTTTCTTT. It is translated as CASSPWILGDTEAFF.

This clonotype was counted many times. The rearrangement joins TRBV7-6 to TRBJ2-3; D is unresolved. The V gene lost 4 bases and the J gene lost 0 bases, with 11 bases spanning the gap. The CDR3 totals 15 residues. CDR1 is SGHVS and CDR2 is FNYEAQ in the germline V gene. The DNA of the CDR3 is TGTGCCAGCAGCTCCATTGGGTTGAGCACAGATACGCAGTATTTT. This codes for CASSSIGLSTDTQYF.

This clonotype showed up many times. The CDR3 coding sequence is TGTGCCAGCAGTTTAAGGACAGGGACCACTGAAGCTTTCTTT. Translation: CASSLRTGTTEAFF. The chain employs TRBV12-3 or TRBV12-4 and TRBJ1-1, with 8 bases that match TRBD1. Losses at the gene ends were 2 bases for V and 4 bases for J; bases not matched to a gene: 3. The CDR3 totals 14 residues.

The table lists this clonotype with many counts. CDR3 residues: CASSLALAGGLSTDTQYF. CDR3 in DNA: TGTGCCAGCAGTTTAGCCCTAGCGGGAGGTCTTAGCACAGATACGCAGTATTTT. The rearrangement uses TRBV12-3 or TRBV12-4 and TRBJ2-3; 11 bases are a match to TRBD2. The CDR3 has 18 residues. Trimming cost V 0 bases and J 0 bases; bases outside gene matches: 5.

There are many counts of this clonotype. The J gene is TRBJ2-1, the V gene TRBV5-4; D unresolved. This CDR3 is 13 amino acids long. CDR1 and CDR2 from the germline V gene are SGHNT and YYREEE (reference sequence). V shed 5 bases and J shed 4 bases, with 10 bases lying between them. The CDR3 region is CASSPDWYNEQFF. Written as DNA, the CDR3 is TGTGCCAGCAGTCCCGACTGGTACAATGAGCAGTTCTTC.

This clonotype was recorded many times. The CDR3 DNA reads as TGCGCCAGCAGCCAAGATGATCTACTAGCCCCCTTCTTC. This translates into CASSQDDLLAPFF. The genes are TRBV4-1 and TRBJ2-1; D may be TRBD2 (6 bases). The germline V and J ends were trimmed by 0 bases and 16 bases, with 16 bases remaining between them. CDR3 length: 13 amino acids. The germline gives CDR1 MGHRA, CDR2 YSYEKL.